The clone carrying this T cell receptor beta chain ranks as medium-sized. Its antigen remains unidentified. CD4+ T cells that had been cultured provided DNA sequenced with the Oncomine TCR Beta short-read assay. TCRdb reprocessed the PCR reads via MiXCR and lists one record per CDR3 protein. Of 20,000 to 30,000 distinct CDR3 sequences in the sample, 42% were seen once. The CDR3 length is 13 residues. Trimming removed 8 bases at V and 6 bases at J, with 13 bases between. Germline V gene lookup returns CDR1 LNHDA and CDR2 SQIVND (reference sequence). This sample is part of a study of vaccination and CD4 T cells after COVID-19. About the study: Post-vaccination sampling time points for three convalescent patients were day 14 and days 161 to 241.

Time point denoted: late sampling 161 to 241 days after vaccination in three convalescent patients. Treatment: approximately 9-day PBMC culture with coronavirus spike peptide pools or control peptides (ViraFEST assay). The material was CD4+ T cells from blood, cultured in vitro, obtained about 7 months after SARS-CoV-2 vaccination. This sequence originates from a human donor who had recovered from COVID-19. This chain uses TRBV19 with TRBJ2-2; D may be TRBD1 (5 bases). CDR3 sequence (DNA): TGTGCCAGTTCCAGGGATCGCGCCGGGGAGCTGTTTTTT. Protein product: CASSRDRAGELFF.